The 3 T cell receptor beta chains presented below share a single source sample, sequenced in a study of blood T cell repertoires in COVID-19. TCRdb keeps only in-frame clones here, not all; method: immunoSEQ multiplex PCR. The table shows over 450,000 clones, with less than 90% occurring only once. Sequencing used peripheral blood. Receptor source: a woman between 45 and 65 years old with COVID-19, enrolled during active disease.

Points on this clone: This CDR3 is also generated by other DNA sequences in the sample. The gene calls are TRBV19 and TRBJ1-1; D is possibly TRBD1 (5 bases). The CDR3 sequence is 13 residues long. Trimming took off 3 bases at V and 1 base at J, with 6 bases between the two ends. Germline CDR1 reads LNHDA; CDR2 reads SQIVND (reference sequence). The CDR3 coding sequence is TGTGCCAGTAGTATGGGGGGGAACACTGAAGCTTTCTTT. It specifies CASSMGGNTEAFF. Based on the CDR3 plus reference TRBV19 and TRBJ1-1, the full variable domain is DGGITQSPKYLFRKEGQNVTLSCEQNLNHDAMYWYRQDPGQGLRLIYYSQIVNDFQKGDIAEGYSVSREKKESFPLTVTSAQKNPTAFYLCASSMGGNTEAFFGQGTRLTVV.

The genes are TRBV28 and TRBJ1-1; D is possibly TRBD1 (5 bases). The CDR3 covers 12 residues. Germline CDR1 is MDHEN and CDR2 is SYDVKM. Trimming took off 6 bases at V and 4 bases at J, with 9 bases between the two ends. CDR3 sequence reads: CASRPQGTEAFF. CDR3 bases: TGTGCCAGCAGGCCTCAGGGCACTGAAGCTTTCTTT.

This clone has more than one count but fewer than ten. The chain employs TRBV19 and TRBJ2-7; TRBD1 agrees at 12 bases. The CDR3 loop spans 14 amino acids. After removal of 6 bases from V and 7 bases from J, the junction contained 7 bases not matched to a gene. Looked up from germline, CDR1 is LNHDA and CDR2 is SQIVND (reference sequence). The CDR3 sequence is CASSRGQGAREQYF. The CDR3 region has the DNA TGTGCCAGTAGCCGGGGACAGGGGGCGCGAGAGCAGTACTTC. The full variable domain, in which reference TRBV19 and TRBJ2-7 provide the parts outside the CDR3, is DGGITQSPKYLFRKEGQNVTLSCEQNLNHDAMYWYRQDPGQGLRLIYYSQIVNDFQKGDIAEGYSVSREKKESFPLTVTSAQKNPTAFYLCASSRGQGAREQYFGPGTRLTVT.